The rows below give T cell receptor beta chains drawn from one sample of a study of post-analysis software for immune sequencing data. TCRdb re-called the PCR reads through MiXCR, storing one row per CDR3 protein. The sample includes about 770,000 distinct CDR3 sequences, about 45% of them seen just once. Sequencing was carried out using blood. Receptors were obtained from a girl between 5 and 17 years old with multiple sclerosis. The CDR3 runs from the conserved cysteine through the conserved F or W. A D gene is named only where the DNA matches it firmly. Only part of the rows carry a size: once, few, many, or a class if the clone is expanded.

j_call: TRBJ2-7
clone_size: few
d_call: -
v_call: TRBV4-2
cdr3_nt: TGTGCCAGCAGCCCGGCCTGGGGAGAAGGAACAGGGTCCTACAATGAGCAGTACTTC
cdr3_aa: CASSPAWGEGTGSYNEQYF

j_call: TRBJ2-1
clone_size: few
d_call: -
v_call: TRBV12-3/TRBV12-4
cdr3_nt: TGTGCCAGCAGTGGGACTCACTACAATGGGCAGTTCTTC
cdr3_aa: CASSGTHYNGQFF

j_call: TRBJ1-2
clone_size: few
d_call: TRBD1
v_call: TRBV12-3/TRBV12-4
cdr3_nt: TGTGCCAGCAGTTTCTGGGACAGGGTGGACTATGGCTACACCTTC
cdr3_aa: CASSFWDRVDYGYTF

j_call: TRBJ1-2
clone_size: -
d_call: -
v_call: TRBV19
cdr3_nt: TGTGCCAGTAGTATGGAGGCAGGGCAATATGGCTACACCTTC
cdr3_aa: CASSMEAGQYGYTF

j_call: TRBJ2-7
clone_size: few
d_call: TRBD1
v_call: TRBV10-3
cdr3_nt: TGTGCCATCAGTGAGAGTGAGGCAGGACAGGCCTACGAGCAGTACTTC
cdr3_aa: CAISESEAGQAYEQYF

j_call: TRBJ2-1
clone_size: -
d_call: -
v_call: TRBV5-1
cdr3_nt: TGCGCCAGCGGTGGCGACAATGAGCAGTTCTTC
cdr3_aa: CASGGDNEQFF

j_call: TRBJ1-2
clone_size: -
d_call: -
v_call: TRBV5-1
cdr3_nt: TGCGCCAGCAGCTTTCTCGGGGGAGAGGGCTACACCTTC
cdr3_aa: CASSFLGGEGYTF

j_call: TRBJ2-7
clone_size: -
d_call: TRBD2
v_call: TRBV11-1
cdr3_nt: TGTTCCAGCAGCTTCCCAAGCTCTGACAGCCCGGGACTAGCGGGACCGAGCTCCTACAATGAGCAGTACTTC
cdr3_aa: CSSSFPSSDSPGLAGPSSYNEQYF

j_call: TRBJ1-1
clone_size: -
d_call: -
v_call: TRBV29-1
cdr3_nt: TGCTCGACAAGCGGGACTTTCCTTGGCACTGAAGCTTTCTTT
cdr3_aa: CSTSGTFLGTEAFF

j_call: TRBJ1-6
clone_size: few
d_call: -
v_call: TRBV9
cdr3_nt: TGTGCCAGCGGGAGCTCCTATAATTCACCCCTCCACTTT
cdr3_aa: CASGSSYNSPLHF

j_call: TRBJ2-7
clone_size: -
d_call: TRBD1
v_call: TRBV29-1
cdr3_nt: TGCAGCGTTGTCCCCTTTGGGACAGAGAACTACGAGCAGTACTTC
cdr3_aa: CSVVPFGTENYEQYF

j_call: TRBJ2-5
clone_size: -
d_call: -
v_call: TRBV9
cdr3_nt: TGTGCCAGCAGCGTAGAAGGGGAACCGAGGCCAGAGACCCAGTACTTC
cdr3_aa: CASSVEGEPRPETQYF

j_call: TRBJ2-1
clone_size: -
d_call: TRBD2
v_call: TRBV12-3/TRBV12-4
cdr3_nt: TGTGCCAGCAGTTTAAGAGCGGGAGAGTACAATGAGCAGTTCTTC
cdr3_aa: CASSLRAGEYNEQFF

j_call: TRBJ2-7
clone_size: -
d_call: -
v_call: TRBV20-1
cdr3_nt: TGCAGTGCTAGAGATCCCCGCGGCTACGAGCAGTACTTC
cdr3_aa: CSARDPRGYEQYF

j_call: TRBJ2-3
clone_size: few
d_call: TRBD2
v_call: TRBV7-8
cdr3_nt: TGTGCCAGCAGCACCCAAGGACTAGCGGGCATCACAGATACGCAGTATTTT
cdr3_aa: CASSTQGLAGITDTQYF

j_call: TRBJ1-1
clone_size: -
d_call: TRBD1
v_call: TRBV29-1
cdr3_nt: TGCAGCGTTGTGAGGGGACAGGGGTCATCTGAAGCTTTCTTT
cdr3_aa: CSVVRGQGSSEAFF

j_call: TRBJ2-7
clone_size: -
d_call: -
v_call: TRBV7-9
cdr3_nt: TGTGCCAGCAGGGGACGGGACGATTACTACGAGCAGTACTTC
cdr3_aa: CASRGRDDYYEQYF